Given below is one TCR beta chain in context. The entry originates in a study of blood T cell repertoires in COVID-19. In the original analysis: Reference gene primers were amplified, and this amplification served to estimate nucleated cell counts. The data were produced by immunoSEQ multiplex PCR, yet TCRdb's version contains in-frame clones alone and is incomplete. The DNA gave D and trimming, while V, J and clone size come from that table. The table lists more than 70,000 clones, roughly nine tenths of them singletons. Germline CDR1 and CDR2: SEHNR and FQNEAQ (reference sequence). The CDR3 totals 15 residues. V lost 8 bases and J lost 9; bases outside the gene matches: 12.

Sequencing used peripheral blood. This chain joins TRBV7-9 and TRBJ2-1, with 11 nucleotides matching TRBD2. This receptor was identified in a man aged 45-60 years with acute or convalescent COVID-19. The CDR3 DNA sequence: TGTGCCAGCCTTTTTACTAGCGGGGGAAGGGCTGAGCAGTTCTTC. Protein product: CASLFTSGGRAEQFF.